A single sample is the source of the 15 T cell receptor beta chains below, sequenced in a study of spatial heterogeneity in lung cancer. TCRdb re-analysed the 5' RACE reads in MiXCR, keeping a single row per CDR3 protein. The table records over 45,000 distinct CDR3 sequences, approximately 5% of them present only once. The time point denotes: sample taken at primary tumor resection. The material was PBMCs, obtained at surgery. These TCRs come from a male donor with early-stage non-small cell lung cancer.

This clonotype was recorded many times. The rearrangement uses TRBV3-1 and TRBJ2-5; D not certain. Germline loops: CDR1 LGHDT, CDR2 YNNKEL (reference sequence). This CDR3 region has 15 residues. V lost 4 bases to trimming and J lost 4 bases, with 16 bases between them. CDR3 amino acids: CASSRVAWVGETQYF. The CDR3 DNA reads as TGTGCCAGCAGCCGAGTCGCATGGGTGGGAGAGACCCAGTACTTC.

This clonotype was counted at least ten times. J is TRBJ2-3 and V is TRBV23-1; the D gene is possibly TRBD2 (5 bases). Being an ORF, TRBV23-1 has a function that is uncertain. The CDR3 has 11 amino acids. V was trimmed by 6 bases and J by 8 bases, leaving 9 bases between them. Here the CDR3 reads CASSKEGTQYF. The CDR3 DNA sequence: TGCGCCAGCAGCAAAGAGGGTACGCAGTATTTT.

Many counts were recorded for this clonotype. The CDR3: CAISEQDSPNSPLHF. CDR3 nucleotides: TGTGCCATCAGTGAACAGGACAGCCCTAATTCACCCCTCCACTTT. V usage is TRBV10-3 and J usage is TRBJ1-6; tentatively, D is TRBD1 (6 bases). Germline CDR1 and CDR2: ENHRY and SYGVKD. Trimming removed 3 bases from V and 6 bases from J, with 12 bases in between. This CDR3 contains 15 residues.

This clonotype was recorded many times. V usage is TRBV18 and J usage is TRBJ2-3; TRBD1 is a possible D gene (6 bases). Germline assignment: CDR1 KGHSH and CDR2 LQKENI. CDR3 length: 18 amino acids. V was trimmed by 2 bases and J by 1 base, leaving 19 bases between them. Written as DNA, the CDR3 is TGTGCCAGCTCACCAAATTCAGGGGCGCGGCTTGGCACAGATACGCAGTATTTT. Amino acid sequence: CASSPNSGARLGTDTQYF.

This clonotype was detected many times. The chain is built from TRBV6-6 and TRBJ1-1; 9 positions match TRBD1. V was clipped by 0 bases and J by 11 bases; unmatched bases: 7. Germline CDR1 is MNHNY and CDR2 is SVGAGI (reference sequence). The CDR3 covers 14 residues. The CDR3 loop reads CASSYSGQGLGAFF. CDR3 DNA: TGTGCCAGCAGTTACTCGGGACAGGGCCTAGGGGCTTTCTTT.

This clonotype qualifies as medium-sized (0.01 to 0.1%). The CDR3 DNA is TGCAGTGCTAGAGATCATGGAGGTAGCTATGGCTACACCTTC. Translated: CSARDHGGSYGYTF. The rearrangement links TRBV20-1 to TRBJ1-2; the D is unclear. The CDR3 extends over 14 amino acids. The ends were cut back, 0 bases at V and 4 bases at J, with 12 bases in the middle. In germline, CDR1 is DFQATT, CDR2 SNEGSKA (reference sequence).

This clonotype showed up many times. The chain joins TRBV6-2 or TRBV6-3 to TRBJ2-3, with D unclear. This CDR3 spans 15 amino acids. V lost 2 bases, J lost 2 bases, and 11 bases lay in between. Germline CDR1 is MNHEY and CDR2 is SVGEGT. In nucleotides, the CDR3 is TGTGCCAGCAGTTACCCCACGGGCGTCACAGATACGCAGTATTTT. Amino acid sequence: CASSYPTGVTDTQYF.

This clonotype showed up many times. V usage is TRBV20-1 and J usage is TRBJ1-2; D uncertain. Germline V gene lookup returns CDR1 DFQATT and CDR2 SNEGSKA (reference sequence). The CDR3 is made up of 10 amino acids. CDR3 loop: CISPNYGYTF. Here the CDR3 DNA reads TGCATTAGTCCTAACTATGGCTACACCTTC.

This clonotype was seen ten or more times. DNA for the CDR3: TGTGCCAGTAGCCCCCTGGGGGGGACATCCTACAATGAGCAGTTCTTC. This sequence encodes CASSPLGGTSYNEQFF. The chain employs TRBV19 and TRBJ2-1; tentative D call: TRBD2 (7 bases). V dropped 6 bases and J dropped 1 base, with 16 bases sitting between them. Germline CDR1 LNHDA, CDR2 SQIVND (reference sequence). This CDR3 has 16 amino acids. The variable domain in full, completed from reference TRBV19 and TRBJ2-1, reads DGGITQSPKYLFRKEGQNVTLSCEQNLNHDAMYWYRQDPGQGLRLIYYSQIVNDFQKGDIAEGYSVSREKKESFPLTVTSAQKNPTAFYLCASSPLGGTSYNEQFFGPGTRLTVL.

The chain joins TRBV20-1 to TRBJ1-5; D is possibly TRBD1 (6 bases). The length of the CDR3 is 12 residues. Germline V gene lookup returns CDR1 DFQATT and CDR2 SNEGSKA (reference sequence). Trimming removed 5 bases from V and 9 bases from J, with 14 bases in between. CDR3 sequence reads: CSAGNRDRPQHF. In DNA form, the CDR3 reads TGCAGTGCTGGGAACAGGGACCGGCCCCAGCATTTT.

The rearrangement links TRBV7-2 to TRBJ2-3; 14 bases agree with TRBD2. This CDR3 spans 16 amino acids. Germline CDR1 SGHTA, CDR2 FQGNSA. Losses at the gene ends were 4 bases for V and 2 bases for J; bases not matched to a gene: 2. CDR3 DNA sequence: TGTGCCAGCAGCTCGACTAGCGGGAGGGACACAGATACGCAGTATTTT. It is translated as CASSSTSGRDTDTQYF.

This clonotype occurred a few times. The V and J genes are TRBV27 and TRBJ2-7; 10 nucleotides match TRBD1. J was trimmed by 3 bases and V by 5 bases; bases with no gene match: 16. The germline CDR1 and CDR2 sequences are MNHEY and SMNVEV (reference sequence). The CDR3 totals 18 residues. The CDR3 nucleotides are TGTGCCAGCAGTCCCCGAAGCCGGACAGGGGGACAGGACTACGAGCAGTACTTC. It specifies CASSPRSRTGGQDYEQYF.

This clonotype was seen ten or more times. The rearrangement links TRBV7-9 to TRBJ1-6; D gene ambiguous. The V gene's germline CDR1 is SEHNR and CDR2 FQNEAQ (reference sequence). This CDR3 contains 14 residues. Trimming removed 1 base from V and 5 bases from J, with 6 bases in between. CDR3 in amino acids: CASSLVGDNSPLHF. The CDR3 DNA is TGTGCCAGCAGCTTAGTGGGTGATAATTCACCCCTCCACTTT.

The table lists this clonotype with many counts. The CDR3, as DNA: TGCAGTGCTTTGCGGGAGTCTCGGGCAGATACGCAGTATTTT. Translating gives CSALRESRADTQYF. This rearrangement joins TRBV20-1 to TRBJ2-3, with TRBD2 matching over 7 bases. V shed 5 bases, J shed 4 bases, and the junction held 9 bases outside the gene matches. CDR3 length equals 14 residues. Germline V lookup: CDR1 DFQATT, CDR2 SNEGSKA (reference sequence).

This clonotype was recorded at least ten times. The genes are TRBV7-2 and TRBJ1-6, with D tentatively TRBD1 (5 bases). Trimming stripped 1 base from V and 9 bases from J, with 13 bases between. CDR3 size: 15 residues. The germline V gene has CDR1 SGHTA and CDR2 FQGNSA. This chain's CDR3 is CASSLEARGGSPLHF. CDR3 nucleotides: TGTGCCAGCAGCTTAGAAGCGAGGGGCGGTTCACCCCTCCACTTT.